Listed here are 19 T cell receptor beta chains from one sample, sequenced in a study of blood T cells in healthy people across ages. A J-beta primer mix and a sample-barcoded 5' primer were used in a second PCR of roughly 7 to 12 cycles. TCRdb fed the 5' RACE reads into MiXCR, producing one record per CDR3 protein. The sample holds about 650,000 distinct CDR3 sequences, 32% seen once. Sequencing input: blood. The receptors shown here come from a woman of 80 years or more in good health.

This clonotype came up a few times. A read error is possible here, since a much larger clone lies one base away. The chain recombines TRBV9 with TRBJ2-3, with D perhaps TRBD1 (5 bases). The CDR3 has 14 residues. Germline assignment: CDR1 SGDLS and CDR2 YYNGEE. CDR3 in amino acids: CTSSVGASGDTQYF. CDR3 sequence (DNA): TGTACCAGCAGCGTAGGGGCCTCGGGAGATACGCAGTATTTT.

This chain joins TRBV7-2 and TRBJ2-1, with 7 bases lining up with TRBD1. The closer fit of TRBJ2-5 to the DNA end suggests the J call may be wrong. This CDR3 comprises 14 residues. Germline V CDR1 and CDR2: SGHTA, FQGNSA. The CDR3 region has the DNA TGTGCCAGCAGCGCAACAGGGGCTGGAGAGACCCAGTACTTC. This sequence encodes CASSATGAGETQYF.

This clonotype showed up many times. The chain recombines TRBV6-5 with TRBJ1-2; perhaps TRBD1 as D (5 bases). The V end was cut by 8 bases, the J end by 8 bases, with 24 bases between. The CDR3 covers 15 residues. Germline values: CDR1 MNHEY, CDR2 SVGAGI. The DNA for the CDR3 is TGTGCCAGCGGGGCCCCCGGGACTAAAGTTAGCGGCTACACCTTC. It is translated as CASGAPGTKVSGYTF.

This clonotype was counted ten times or more. The gene calls are TRBV12-3 or TRBV12-4 and TRBJ2-4; 7 bases match TRBD2. V trimming: 6 bases; J trimming: 2 bases; junction bases outside the gene matches: 7. This CDR3 has 15 amino acids. The CDR3 DNA sequence: TGTGCCAGCAGCAAACTAGCGCCCCCCAAAAACATTCAGTACTTC. It yields the protein CASSKLAPPKNIQYF.

There are many counts of this clonotype. The chain recombines TRBV5-1 with TRBJ2-5; the match to TRBD2 covers 14 bases. V shed 4 bases, J shed 11 bases, and the junction held 7 bases outside the gene matches. Germline assignment: CDR1 SGHRS and CDR2 YFSETQ. This CDR3 comprises 14 residues. CDR3 bases: TGCGCCAGCAGCGACGGGACTAGCGGGGGTTCGCAGTACTTC. Translating gives CASSDGTSGGSQYF.

Comments on this clonotype: Given a much more abundant clone one base away, this may be a read error. This chain links TRBV9 with TRBJ2-1; a possible D gene is TRBD2 (5 bases). This CDR3 comprises 13 residues. The V gene's germline CDR1 is SGDLS and CDR2 YYNGEE. V shed 2 bases and J shed 12 bases, with 15 bases lying between them. CDR3 sequence reads: CASSVAGAVRQFF. CDR3 nucleotides: TGTGCCAGCAGCGTTGCAGGAGCGGTTAGGCAGTTCTTC.

The chain couples TRBV7-2 to TRBJ2-1; no clear D. The V end lost 2 bases, the J end lost 8 bases, and 10 bases lay between the germline ends. The germline CDR1 and CDR2 sequences are SGHTA and FQGNSA. The CDR3 is 13 residues long. The CDR3 sequence is CASSLIIGDEQFF. The CDR3 region has the DNA TGTGCCAGCAGCTTAATTATTGGCGATGAGCAGTTCTTC.

This chain uses TRBV9 with TRBJ2-5; no clear D. Trimming took 8 bases from V and 1 from J, leaving 12 bases between them. Germline CDR1 reads SGDLS; CDR2 reads YYNGEE. This CDR3 is 13 amino acids long. The CDR3 DNA follows: TGTGCCAGTGGGTCGGTAGGCCAAGAGACCCAGTACTTC. Residues: CASGSVGQETQYF.

This clonotype came up a few times. A read error may account for a junction end that differs from germline. This chain uses TRBV20-1 with TRBJ1-4; the D gene is possibly TRBD1 (5 bases). Germline CDR1 and CDR2: DFQATT and SNEGSKA (reference sequence). The CDR3 extends over 12 amino acids. CDR3 region: CSAGGTNEKRFF. For the CDR3, the DNA is TGCAGTGCCGGAGGGACCAATGAAAAACGGTTTTTT.

In its sample, this clonotype was seen many times. The chain combines TRBV5-1 with TRBJ1-1; D unclear. The CDR3 has 13 residues. Germline assignment: CDR1 SGHRS and CDR2 YFSETQ. The ends were cut back, 5 bases at V and 0 bases at J, with 8 bases in the middle. The CDR3 DNA follows: TGCGCCAGCAGGCAGGAGGTGAACACTGAAGCTTTCTTT. As protein: CASRQEVNTEAFF.

The chain employs TRBV7-2 and TRBJ2-7; 7 bases agree with TRBD1. The CDR3 has 14 residues. The J segment lost 7 bases and the V segment lost 2 bases, leaving 8 bases of the junction unmatched. Looked up from germline, CDR1 is SGHTA and CDR2 is FQGNSA. The CDR3 DNA follows: TGTGCCAGCAGCTTAACTTCGACAGGGAGTGAGCAGTACTTC. Amino acids: CASSLTSTGSEQYF.

This clonotype appeared many times. The chain couples TRBV6-1 to TRBJ1-2, with D unclear. This CDR3 has 10 amino acids. The germline CDR1 and CDR2 sequences are MNHNS and SASEGT. V was trimmed by 4 bases and J by 7 bases, leaving 4 bases between them. The CDR3 protein is CASSAVGYTF. CDR3 bases: TGTGCCAGCAGTGCGGTTGGCTACACCTTC.

This clonotype was seen many times. The genes are TRBV6-2 or TRBV6-3 and TRBJ2-2, with D tentatively TRBD2 (6 bases). Germline assignment: CDR1 MNHEY and CDR2 SVGEGT. Between the trimmed V and J ends, which lost 6 bases and 4 bases, there was a span of 9 bases. This CDR3 is 13 amino acids long. The CDR3 spells CASRRGFTGELFF. CDR3 nucleotide sequence: TGTGCCAGCAGGCGGGGATTCACCGGGGAGCTGTTTTTT.

The chain is built from TRBV24-1 and TRBJ2-1, with unresolved D. The germline V gene has CDR1 KGHDR and CDR2 SFDVKD. The ends were cut back, 5 bases at V and 6 bases at J, with 10 bases in the middle. The CDR3 is 13 amino acids. The CDR3, as DNA: TGTGCCACCAGTGGAATGAGAAGCAATGAGCAGTTCTTC. This encodes CATSGMRSNEQFF.

Ten or more counts support this clonotype. The V call is TRBV13, the J call TRBJ2-5; unclear D gene. The V end was cut by 5 bases, the J end by 2 bases, with 12 bases between. The CDR3 contains 14 residues. Germline V gives CDR1 PRHDT, CDR2 FYEKMQ (reference sequence). The CDR3 coding sequence is TGTGCCAGCAGCCAAGCCGGGCAGCAAGAGACCCAGTACTTC. Translating it yields CASSQAGQQETQYF.

The rearrangement uses TRBV7-2 and TRBJ1-1; D perhaps matches TRBD1 (6 bases). The V end lost 0 bases, the J end lost 7 bases, and 15 bases lay between the germline ends. The CDR3 spans 15 residues. CDR1 and CDR2 from the germline V gene are SGHTA and FQGNSA. The CDR3 region has the DNA TGTGCCAGCAGCTTAGCGATGGGGGGCGCGGGTGAAGCTTTCTTT. It translates to CASSLAMGGAGEAFF. The complete variable domain, with remaining parts taken from reference TRBV7-2 and TRBJ1-1, reads GAGVSQSPSNKVTEKGKDVELRCDPISGHTALYWYRQSLGQGLEFLIYFQGNSAPDKSGLPSDRFSAERTGGSVSTLTIQRTQQEDSAVYLCASSLAMGGAGEAFFGQGTRLTVV.

This clonotype was counted at least ten times. The chain couples TRBV5-1 to TRBJ2-1; 11 bases are shared with TRBD2. The CDR3 is made up of 16 amino acids. V was pared by 0 bases and J by 9 bases, with 8 bases of the junction left unmatched. CDR1 SGHRS and CDR2 YFSETQ come from the germline V gene. The CDR3 reads CASSLVLSGGAGEQFF. The DNA of the CDR3 is TGCGCCAGCAGCTTGGTTCTTAGCGGGGGGGCCGGTGAGCAGTTCTTC.

This clonotype was counted many times. V is TRBV7-3 and J is TRBJ2-1; 10 positions agree with TRBD2. J gave up 8 bases and V 5 bases, and 9 bases lay outside the gene matches. Looked up from germline, CDR1 is SGHTA and CDR2 is FQGTGA. The CDR3 has 15 amino acids. The CDR3 is CASSVQPGLAYEQFF. CDR3 nucleotide sequence: TGTGCCAGCAGCGTACAACCGGGACTAGCGTATGAGCAGTTCTTC.

Ten or more counts support this clonotype. This chain connects TRBV9 to TRBJ2-7; D is unclear. CDR1 and CDR2 (germline): SGDLS, YYNGEE. This CDR3 has 14 amino acids. Trimming removed 2 bases from V and 0 bases from J, with 9 bases in between. CDR3 sequence reads: CASSVSSSSYEQYF. CDR3 bases: TGTGCCAGCAGCGTCTCATCTAGCTCCTACGAGCAGTACTTC.